The 17 T cell receptor beta chains below come from one sample, sequenced in a study of T cell repertoires in cytomegalovirus infection. Via MiXCR, TCRdb re-called the reads, giving one row per CDR3 protein. The sample lists 250,000 to 350,000 distinct CDR3 sequences; more than 20% were seen once. The specimen was PBMCs. The receptors derive from a human donor in good health (CMV status not recorded). Some clones in this sample may be carry-over from other donors' samples.

This clonotype came up many times. The V call is TRBV7-2, the J call TRBJ2-5; TRBD2 might be the D (6 bases). Trimming took 5 bases from V and 5 from J, leaving 15 bases between them. The CDR3 consists of 14 residues. Per germline, CDR1 SGHTA and CDR2 FQGNSA. The CDR3 bases are TGTGCCAGCAGCATCGGGGGAGTGGGGGAGACCCAGTACTTC. Translation: CASSIGGVGETQYF.

The chain has TRBV20-1 and TRBJ1-2; D remains ambiguous. Per the germline V gene, CDR1 is DFQATT and CDR2 is SNEGSKA (reference sequence). The CDR3 runs 12 residues. The V gene lost 0 bases and the J gene lost 7 bases, with 9 bases spanning the gap. CDR3 bases: TGCAGTGCTAGAGAGGGTTTCTCTGGCTACACCTTC. It codes for CSAREGFSGYTF.

J is TRBJ1-6 and V is TRBV7-9; no clear D. Trimming pared 7 bases from V and 10 bases from J, leaving 11 bases between. Germline CDR1 SEHNR, CDR2 FQNEAQ (reference sequence). The CDR3 consists of 12 residues. The CDR3 sequence: CASTHVGSPLHF. In DNA, the CDR3 is TGTGCCAGCACCCATGTAGGATCACCCCTCCACTTT.

This clonotype was recorded many times. The rearrangement links TRBV7-8 to TRBJ1-3; D ambiguous. Germline V gene sequence: CDR1 SGHVS, CDR2 FQNEAQ. The CDR3 is 15 amino acids. Deletions cut 1 base from V and 4 bases from J, with 11 bases between. The CDR3 DNA reads TGTGCCAGCAGCTTAGGACTCCACATCGGAAACACCATATATTTT. It specifies CASSLGLHIGNTIYF.

This clonotype came up a few times. J is TRBJ2-2 and V is TRBV2; 8 bases align to TRBD2. The CDR3 totals 14 residues. V lost 6 bases and J lost 8; bases outside the gene matches: 8. Per the germline V gene, CDR1 is SNHLY and CDR2 is FYNNEI. The CDR3 bases are TGTGCCAGCAGACCCGGGACTAGAGTAGGGGAGCTGTTTTTT. It translates to CASRPGTRVGELFF.

This clonotype occurred a few times. This rearrangement joins TRBV29-1 to TRBJ2-5, with no clear D. This CDR3 spans 15 amino acids. Germline CDR1 reads SQVTM; CDR2 reads ANQGSEA. Deletions cut 6 bases from V and 5 bases from J, with 22 bases between. The CDR3 is CSVVPPQLGRETQYF. The CDR3 region has the DNA TGCAGCGTCGTCCCCCCCCAACTTGGTCGGGAGACCCAGTACTTC.

The table lists this clonotype with many counts. V usage is TRBV7-8 and J usage is TRBJ2-1; D remains ambiguous. From germline, CDR1 is SGHVS and CDR2 FQNEAQ. V lost 1 base and J 6 bases, leaving 7 bases between the germline ends. This CDR3 region has 13 residues. CDR3 bases: TGTGCCAGCAGCTTAGAACAGTTCAATGAGCAGTTCTTC. Its translation is CASSLEQFNEQFF.

This clonotype was seen more than once but under ten times. The gene calls are TRBV5-6 and TRBJ1-1; D is uncertain. The CDR3 contains 13 residues. V lost 2 bases to trimming and J lost 3 bases, with 8 bases between them. The germline CDR1 and CDR2 sequences are SGHDT and YYEEEE. CDR3 protein: CASSFRAHTEAFF. The CDR3 DNA sequence: TGTGCCAGCAGCTTTCGGGCCCACACTGAAGCTTTCTTT.

The sample holds a few counts of this clonotype. The genes are TRBV28 and TRBJ1-2; 9 nucleotides align to TRBD1. The junction had 17 bases not matched to a gene; V was cut back by 5 bases and J by 7 bases. The CDR3 has 17 residues. The germline gives CDR1 MDHEN, CDR2 SYDVKM. The DNA for the CDR3 is TGTGCCAGCAGTGTCGAGGGACAGGGAGCCCCCTTTCGTGGCTACACCTTC. Protein product: CASSVEGQGAPFRGYTF.

This clonotype has only a few counts. This sequence joins TRBV18 and TRBJ2-3; D possibly corresponds to TRBD2 (6 bases). The CDR3 consists of 14 residues. Trimming took 0 bases from V and 4 from J, leaving 8 bases between them. From germline, CDR1 is KGHSH and CDR2 LQKENI. The CDR3 sequence: CASSPPTSADTQYF. CDR3 sequence (DNA): TGTGCCAGCTCACCACCGACTAGTGCAGATACGCAGTATTTT. Full variable domain (missing parts from reference TRBV18 and TRBJ2-3): NAGVMQNPRHLVRRRGQEARLRCSPMKGHSHVYWYRQLPEEGLKFMVYLQKENIIDESGMPKERFSAEFPKEGPSILRIQQVVRGDSAAYFCASSPPTSADTQYFGPGTRLTVL.

This clonotype was counted at least ten times. The chain has TRBV20-1 and TRBJ2-5; the D call may be TRBD1 or TRBD2 (5 bases each). Germline V gene data show CDR1 as DFQATT and CDR2 as SNEGSKA (reference sequence). V was cut by 3 bases and J by 0 bases, with 11 bases left in between. CDR3 length equals 14 residues. The CDR3: CSARGETYQETQYF. The DNA of the CDR3 is TGCAGTGCTAGGGGGGAAACGTACCAAGAGACCCAGTACTTC.

This chain connects TRBV11-2 to TRBJ2-1; TRBD2 aligns across 12 bases. V dropped 7 bases and J dropped 9; count of bases not matched to a gene: 7. CDR1 is SGHAT and CDR2 is FQNNGV in the germline V gene. The CDR3 length is 14 residues. CDR3 in DNA: TGTGCCAGCAACCCCCGGACTAGCGGGGCTGAGCAGTTCTTC. Protein: CASNPRTSGAEQFF.

The CDR3 reads CASSQELAGSTEAFF. CDR3 sequence (DNA): TGTGCCAGCAGCCAAGAACTGGCCGGGAGCACTGAAGCTTTCTTT. The V gene is TRBV4-2, the J gene TRBJ1-1; no clear D gene. The CDR3 is 15 amino acids. Trimming shortened V by 0 bases and J by 4 bases, and 12 bases separated the two germline ends. Germline V CDR1 and CDR2: LGHNA, YNFKEQ.

The table lists this clonotype with many counts. V and J are TRBV7-2 and TRBJ1-2; D remains unclear. CDR3 length: 13 amino acids. The V gene's germline CDR1 is SGHTA and CDR2 FQGNSA. Trimming cost V 3 bases and J 2 bases, with 7 bases left between them. The CDR3 region has the DNA TGTGCCAGCAGCTTCGCAGAGAACTATGGCTACACCTTC. Amino acids: CASSFAENYGYTF. The whole variable domain, remainder taken from reference TRBV7-2 and TRBJ1-2, is GAGVSQSPSNKVTEKGKDVELRCDPISGHTALYWYRQSLGQGLEFLIYFQGNSAPDKSGLPSDRFSAERTGGSVSTLTIQRTQQEDSAVYLCASSFAENYGYTFGSGTRLTVV.

The sample holds many counts of this clonotype. V gene TRBV7-6 combines with J gene TRBJ2-3, with TRBD1 matching over 7 bases. V was pared by 5 bases and J by 2 bases, with 13 bases of the junction left unmatched. CDR1 is SGHVS, CDR2 FNYEAQ, per germline. This CDR3 has 17 residues. In DNA form, the CDR3 reads TGTGCCAGCAGCCCGTACCTGGGACAGTTCGACACAGATACGCAGTATTTT. It codes for CASSPYLGQFDTDTQYF. Using reference TRBV7-6 and TRBJ2-3 for the parts outside the CDR3, the full variable domain is GAGVSQSPRYKVTKRGQDVALRCDPISGHVSLYWYRQALGQGPEFLTYFNYEAQQDKSGLPNDRFSAERPEGSISTLTIQRTEQRDSAMYRCASSPYLGQFDTDTQYFGPGTRLTVL.

The rearrangement uses TRBV5-4 and TRBJ2-1; tentatively, D is TRBD2 (5 bases). The CDR3 is 15 residues long. CDR1 is SGHNT and CDR2 is YYREEE in the germline V gene (reference sequence). V was clipped by 4 bases and J by 3 bases, with 14 bases between them. The CDR3 DNA reads TGTGCCAGCAGCCGAGGTGGAGAGGGCTACAATGAGCAGTTCTTC. This gives the protein CASSRGGEGYNEQFF.

In this sample, this clonotype turned up many times. The chain couples TRBV7-2 to TRBJ2-3; 7 nucleotides align to TRBD2. CDR1 is SGHTA and CDR2 is FQGNSA in the germline V gene. The CDR3 covers 15 residues. V lost 7 bases, J lost 1 base, and 8 bases stayed unmatched. DNA for the CDR3: TGTGCCAGCAACCCTTGGGGGGGAGGCACAGATACGCAGTATTTT. As protein: CASNPWGGGTDTQYF.